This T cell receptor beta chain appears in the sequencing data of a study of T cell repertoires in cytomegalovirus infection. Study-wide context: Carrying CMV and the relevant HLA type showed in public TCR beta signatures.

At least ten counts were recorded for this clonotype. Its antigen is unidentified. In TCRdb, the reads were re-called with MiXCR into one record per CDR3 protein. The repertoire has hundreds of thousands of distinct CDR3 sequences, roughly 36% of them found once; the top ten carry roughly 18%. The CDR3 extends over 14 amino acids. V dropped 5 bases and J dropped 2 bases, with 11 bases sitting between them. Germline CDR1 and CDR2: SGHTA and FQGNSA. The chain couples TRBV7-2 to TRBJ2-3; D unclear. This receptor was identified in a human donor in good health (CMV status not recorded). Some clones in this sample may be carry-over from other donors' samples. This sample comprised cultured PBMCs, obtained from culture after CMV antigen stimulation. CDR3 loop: CASSRGPNTDTQYF. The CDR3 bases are TGTGCCAGCAGCCGTGGACCGAACACAGATACGCAGTATTTT.